Described below is a single T cell receptor beta chain sequence and its context. This clone was seen a single time. Its antigen remains undetermined. Nothing much larger sits one base from this clone, and base qualities are not available. TCRbeta CDR3 regions were amplified from genomic DNA by means of the immunoSEQ Assay, a bias-controlled multiplex PCR. The authors' analysis ran thus. Within the assay, amplification of reference gene primers was used to estimate how many nucleated cells each sample contained. To quantify the absolute abundance of each unique TCRbeta CDR3 rearrangement, sequence reads were collapsed and filtered. Productive Simpson clonality was computed per sample as the square root of Simpson's diversity index over productive rearrangements. In its TCRdb copy, this immuneACCESS table keeps in-frame sequences only and misses some clones. Where compared with another copy, unresolved V genes explain less than half of these, and the others have no known cause. For V, J and clone size, that table is used; D and trimming come from the DNA. The sample data list around 250,000 clones, and 85% to 90% of these were observed just once. 15% of the sample lies in the top ten.

The sample comes from a study of blood T cell repertoires in COVID-19 (dated by TCRdb to the early 2020s). Background for the entire study: Samples from collaborators originated in the United States, Italy and Spain and spanned both the acute and convalescent phases of COVID-19. The repertoires were released in a freely available public database intended as a resource for research on the immune response to SARS-CoV-2. Samples were obtained from the ongoing ImmuneRACE study (first 160 participants) and from 950 to 1,500 subjects provided by 6 global collaborators. The prospective study material was composed of cDNA or gDNA derived from T cells, B-cell-depleted T cells, or PBMCs. HLA class I and class II types, where available, came from metadata supplied by the sample provider rather than from assay-based typing. Deeply sampled blood TCRbeta repertoires from subjects exposed to, actively infected with, or recovered from COVID-19 were included in the dataset. Nearly every sample came with metadata listing a de-identified subject ID, COVID-19 status, age in years and sex.

Enrolling through a virtual design, the prospective study's participants ranged in age from roughly 18 to 89 years and lived across about two dozen United States geographic areas. To assign participants to cohorts, the prospective study relied on clinical history that participants themselves reported in a screening survey and a study questionnaire. Recovered participants in ImmuneRACE Cohort 3 were defined as having two consecutive negative NP/OP PCR tests, clearance from a healthcare professional, or resolution of symptoms. Each participant in the prospective study had whole blood, serum and a nasopharyngeal or oropharyngeal swab collected by mobile phlebotomists. Additional blood draws and questionnaires over an approximately two-month period could optionally be provided by prospective study participants. Before DNA extraction, prospective study blood samples were shipped either frozen or at room temperature.

From its cysteine to its phenylalanine, the CDR3 spans 12 amino acids. Just the 36-base CDR3 DNA is kept, in frame starting at base 1. Sequences LGHDT (CDR1) and YNNKEL (CDR2) are obtained from the germline V gene (reference sequence). The V and J ends are trimmed by 2 bases and 5 bases, leaving 6 bases between them. What the work shows at the level of the full study, not this receptor alone: How much clinical and demographic metadata was included differed by source and by participant, and the metadata was provided uncurated.

Sequenced material: PBMCs or T cells enriched from blood (not recorded which). This receptor was taken from a man aged 18 to 30 who had recovered from COVID-19. The V and J genes are TRBV3-1 (or the pseudogene TRBV3-2) and TRBJ2-5; no D gene is confidently identified. The DNA reads as follows: TGTGCCAGCAGCCAAACGCGGGAGACCCAGTACTTC. Translated, it reads CASSQTRETQYF.